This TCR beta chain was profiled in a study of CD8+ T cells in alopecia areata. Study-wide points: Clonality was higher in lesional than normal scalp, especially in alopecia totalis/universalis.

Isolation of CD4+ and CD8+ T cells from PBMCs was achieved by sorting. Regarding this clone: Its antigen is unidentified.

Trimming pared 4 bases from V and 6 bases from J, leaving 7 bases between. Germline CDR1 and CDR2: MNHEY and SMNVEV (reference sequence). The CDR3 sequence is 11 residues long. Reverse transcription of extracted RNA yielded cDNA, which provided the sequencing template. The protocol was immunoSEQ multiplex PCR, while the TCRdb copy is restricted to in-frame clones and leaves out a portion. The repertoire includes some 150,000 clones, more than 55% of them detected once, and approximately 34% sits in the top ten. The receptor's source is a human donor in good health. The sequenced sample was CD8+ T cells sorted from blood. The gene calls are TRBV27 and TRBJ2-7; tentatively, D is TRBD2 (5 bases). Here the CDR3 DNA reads TGTGCCAGCAGTTCGGGGAGCGAGCAGTACTTC. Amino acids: CASSSGSEQYF.